These T cell receptor beta chains were read from a single sample in a study of blood T cell repertoires in COVID-19. The repertoire was sequenced with immunoSEQ multiplex PCR; TCRdb's copy has only in-frame clones and lacks some. The table includes some 350,000 clones, nearly 90% detected once. Source material: peripheral blood. Receptors originate from a man younger than 35 with active or convalescent COVID-19. Each CDR3 is given with its conserved first and last residue. A D gene is named only where the DNA matches it firmly. For some rows the clone size is stated as once, few or many, or as a class when expanded; others skip it.

cdr3_nt cdr3_aa j_call d_call v_call clone_size
TGTGCCAGCAGCGTAGACGAGACAGGGTACACAGATACGCAGTATTTT CASSVDETGYTDTQYF TRBJ2-3 TRBD1 TRBV9 NA
TGTGCCAGCAGCCCGAGGGATGAAAAACTGTTTTTT CASSPRDEKLFF TRBJ1-4 NA TRBV7-2 NA
TGTGCCAGCAGTCACTACAGGTCAGGAGCAGATACGCAGTATTTT CASSHYRSGADTQYF TRBJ2-3 NA TRBV5-8 NA
TGTGCCAGTAGTATTTCGGTATATAGCAATCAGCCCCAGCATTTT CASSISVYSNQPQHF TRBJ1-5 NA TRBV19 NA
TGTGCCAGCAACTCCAGAGGGGAGGGATCCTACGAGCAGTACTTC CASNSRGEGSYEQYF TRBJ2-7 TRBD2 TRBV7-8 NA
TGTGCCAGCAGCTCGGGACAGGGGGCCCCCCAAGAGACCCAGTACTTC CASSSGQGAPQETQYF TRBJ2-5 TRBD1 TRBV7-2 NA
TGCGCCAGCAGCCAAGGGACAGGGACCACCGGGGAGCTGTTTTTT CASSQGTGTTGELFF TRBJ2-2 TRBD1 TRBV4-3 NA
TGTGCCAGCAGTTACTCAGGGGATTCTGGAAACACCATATATTTT CASSYSGDSGNTIYF TRBJ1-3 NA TRBV6-5 NA
TGTGCCAGCAGCGTAAGCGGGGAAGAGACCCAGTACTTC CASSVSGEETQYF TRBJ2-5 TRBD2 TRBV7-3 NA
TGTGCCAGCAGCAAACAGGCTTCCTATGGCTACACCTTC CASSKQASYGYTF TRBJ1-2 NA TRBV12-3/TRBV12-4 few
TGTGCCAGCAGTTACACCACAGGGGTCGAGACCCAGTACTTC CASSYTTGVETQYF TRBJ2-5 TRBD1 TRBV6-6 once
TGTGCCTGGAGTGAGGGCGGGGCGCGTGGCTACACCTTC CAWSEGGARGYTF TRBJ1-2 NA TRBV30 NA
TGTGCCAGCAGCTTAGAAAGTTCTACTGGCGAGCAGTACTTC CASSLESSTGEQYF TRBJ2-7 NA TRBV7-8 NA
TGTGCCAGCAGCCAACTAGCGGGGGGGCCTAGGAAGAATGAGCAGTTCTTC CASSQLAGGPRKNEQFF TRBJ2-1 TRBD2 TRBV7-3 once
TGTGCCAGCAGTTCAGGGCCCGCTCTGGGCGACTATGGCTACACCTTC CASSSGPALGDYGYTF TRBJ1-2 NA TRBV27 NA
TGTGCCAGCAGAGGGACAGGGGAGGATACGCAGTATTTT CASRGTGEDTQYF TRBJ2-3 TRBD1 TRBV2 once
TGTGCCAGCAGTTACACCCAAAGGGGAGAGCAGTTCTTC CASSYTQRGEQFF TRBJ2-1 NA TRBV6-2/TRBV6-3 many
TGTGCCAGCAGCCCCGGTTGGGACAGAGTATACGAGCAGTACTTC CASSPGWDRVYEQYF TRBJ2-7 TRBD1 TRBV7-2 NA
TGTGCCAGCAGCTTAGTGGTGCTAGCGGGGGGCACTGGGGCCAACGTGCTGACTTTC CASSLVVLAGGTGANVLTF TRBJ2-6 TRBD2 TRBV7-2 NA
TGTGCCAGCAGGGGGCCCACGAGCAATCAGCCCCAGCATTTT CASRGPTSNQPQHF TRBJ1-5 NA TRBV6-5 NA
TGTGCCAGCAACTTTTACTCTGGAAACACCATATATTTT CASNFYSGNTIYF TRBJ1-3 NA TRBV28 NA
TGTGCCAGTAGTGTCTACCGGGACATCTACGAGCAGTACTTC CASSVYRDIYEQYF TRBJ2-7 NA TRBV19 NA
TGTGCCAGCTCACCCGAACAGGGCTCTGGAAACACCATATATTTT CASSPEQGSGNTIYF TRBJ1-3 NA TRBV18 once
TGTGCCAGCAGCCAGGGAGCGGGAGGACTCTACGAGCAGTACTTC CASSQGAGGLYEQYF TRBJ2-7 TRBD2 TRBV3-1/TRBV3-2 NA
TGTGCCAGCAGTCTCCCGGGGCCCCAGCATTTT CASSLPGPQHF TRBJ1-5 NA TRBV28 NA
TGCGCCAGCAGCTTGATAGGGACAGTGTCTGGAAACACCATATATTTT CASSLIGTVSGNTIYF TRBJ1-3 TRBD1 TRBV5-1 NA
TGTGCCAGCAGCTTGAGGACAGGGACTCAGCCCCAGCATTTT CASSLRTGTQPQHF TRBJ1-5 TRBD1 TRBV5-8 once
TGTGCCAGTAGGGCGCATTTGGGGACAGGATACAATGAGCAGTTCTTC CASRAHLGTGYNEQFF TRBJ2-1 TRBD1 TRBV19 NA
TGTGCCAGCAGCCAGAGGGACTTCCTAAGGGAGCAGTTCTTC CASSQRDFLREQFF TRBJ2-1 NA TRBV3-1/TRBV3-2 NA
TGCGCCAGCATGGGACAGGGAGTAGAAAAACTGTTTTTT CASMGQGVEKLFF TRBJ1-4 TRBD1 TRBV10-2 NA
TGTGCCAGCAGCTTCGGGGGGAGTGGAGCAGATACGCAGTATTTT CASSFGGSGADTQYF TRBJ2-3 TRBD2 TRBV11-2 NA
TGTGCCAGCAGTTCCGTGGGTGGGGGGACCGAGCAGTACTTC CASSSVGGGTEQYF TRBJ2-7 NA TRBV27 NA
TGTGCCAGTTCAGGGGCGAACACTGAAGCTTTCTTT CASSGANTEAFF TRBJ1-1 NA TRBV18 NA
TGTGCCAGCCGAACCGGGACAGTGAACACTGAAGCTTTCTTT CASRTGTVNTEAFF TRBJ1-1 TRBD1 TRBV28 NA
TGTGCCACCAGCAGAGAAACAGGATATGGAAACACCATATATTTT CATSRETGYGNTIYF TRBJ1-3 NA TRBV15 NA
TGTGCCAGCAGCCCCTATCACACGGACAGCGCCCGCTATGGCTACACCTTC CASSPYHTDSARYGYTF TRBJ1-2 NA TRBV7-3 NA
TGTGCCAGTGAGTCGGACAGGATTTACGTCGAGCAGTACTTC CASESDRIYVEQYF TRBJ2-7 TRBD1 TRBV19 NA
TGTGCCAGCAGTTATAGCTCCTACGAGCAGTACTTC CASSYSSYEQYF TRBJ2-7 NA TRBV6-2/TRBV6-3 NA
TGTGCCAGCAGCCCCGTGGGAGGGGGGACTGAAGCTTTCTTT CASSPVGGGTEAFF TRBJ1-1 NA TRBV7-3 NA
TGTGCCAGTAGTGGAATCCGGGGAGATACGCAGTATTTT CASSGIRGDTQYF TRBJ2-3 NA TRBV19 NA
TGCAGCGTCCGGGACTCCACTGAAGCTTTCTTT CSVRDSTEAFF TRBJ1-1 NA TRBV29-1 NA
TGTGCCAGCAGTGAAGCCCTAGCGGGAGGGCCTCGGTACGAGCAGTACTTC CASSEALAGGPRYEQYF TRBJ2-7 TRBD2 TRBV2 NA
TGTGCCACCAGCAGGGACAGGGCTGGCTACACCTTC CATSRDRAGYTF TRBJ1-2 TRBD1 TRBV15 many
TGTGCCAGCAGTTTACCGGCCGGGGGGACAGGGGGTCCCTATGGCTACACCTTC CASSLPAGGTGGPYGYTF TRBJ1-2 TRBD1 TRBV28 NA
TGTGCCAGCAGACGGGGACTTACGGGGGAGACCCAGTACTTC CASRRGLTGETQYF TRBJ2-5 NA TRBV11-1 NA